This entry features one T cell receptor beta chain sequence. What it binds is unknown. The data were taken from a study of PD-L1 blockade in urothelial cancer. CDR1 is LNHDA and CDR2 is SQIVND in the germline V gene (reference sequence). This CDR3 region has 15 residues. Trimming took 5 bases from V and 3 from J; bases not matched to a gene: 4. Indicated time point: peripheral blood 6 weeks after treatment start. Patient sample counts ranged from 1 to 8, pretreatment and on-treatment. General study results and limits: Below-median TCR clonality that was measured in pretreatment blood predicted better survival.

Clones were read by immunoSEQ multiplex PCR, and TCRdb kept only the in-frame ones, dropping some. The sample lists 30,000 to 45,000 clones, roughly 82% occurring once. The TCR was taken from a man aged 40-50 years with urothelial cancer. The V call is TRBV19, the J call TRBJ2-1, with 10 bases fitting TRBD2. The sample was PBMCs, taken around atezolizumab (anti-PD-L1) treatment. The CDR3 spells CASSVASGSYNEQFF. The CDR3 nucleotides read TGTGCCAGTAGTGTCGCTAGCGGGAGCTACAATGAGCAGTTCTTC.